The T cell receptor (beta chain) described here comes from a study of CD8+ T cells in alopecia areata. Notes on the study in general: Alphabeta T cells residing in normal skin are also sequenced in scalp samples.

In each case, RNA was isolated and then reverse transcribed into cDNA as the sequencing template. The protocol was immunoSEQ multiplex PCR, while the TCRdb copy is restricted to in-frame clones and leaves out a portion. The sample has about 90,000 clones, roughly 46% seen once. Noted treatment: oral pan-JAK inhibitor, 5-10 mg twice daily. Lesional scalp punch biopsies and peripheral blood came from alopecia areata patients. A note on this clone: Its specificity is not known.

Germline V gene lookup returns CDR1 SEHNR and CDR2 FQNEAQ (reference sequence). V lost 3 bases and J lost 9; bases outside the gene matches: 9. This CDR3 contains 14 residues. The source material was CD8+ T cells sorted from blood, sampled at week 24, from a patient treated with tofacitinib. The rearrangement links TRBV7-9 to TRBJ2-5; 8 nucleotides line up with TRBD1. This receptor was taken from a human donor with alopecia areata. The CDR3 loop reads CASSFSTGAGAQYF. Written as DNA, the CDR3 is TGTGCCAGCAGCTTTTCGACAGGGGCCGGGGCCCAGTACTTC.